These 18 T cell receptor beta chains originate from one sample sequenced in a study of beta chain features in type 1 diabetes. Every bit of the isolated RNA underwent reverse transcription, so sequencing read expressed TCRB transcripts. Produced via immunoSEQ multiplex PCR; TCRdb's table is partial and in-frame only. The table includes 35,000 to 45,000 clones, roughly two thirds detected once. The specimen sequenced was Tregs from blood. The origin of the receptors is a woman aged 30 to 39 in good health.

CDR3 residues: CASSGRSYEQYF. The CDR3 DNA sequence: TGTGCCAGCAGTGGGAGGTCCTACGAGCAGTACTTC. This sequence joins TRBV2 and TRBJ2-7, with a tentative D call TRBD2 (5 bases). CDR3 length: 12 residues. Germline values: CDR1 SNHLY, CDR2 FYNNEI. V gave up 4 bases and J gave up 1 base, with 5 bases separating them.

This chain joins TRBV27 and TRBJ2-1; 7 positions match TRBD2. This CDR3 is 13 amino acids long. The germline gives CDR1 MNHEY, CDR2 SMNVEV (reference sequence). Trimming removed 6 bases from V and 7 bases from J; junction bases left unmatched: 6. This CDR3 is CASRPSGLNEQFF. The CDR3 coding sequence is TGTGCCAGCAGGCCTAGCGGATTAAATGAGCAGTTCTTC.

For the CDR3, the DNA is TGCGCCAGCAGGGGAACTGACAGTGGCTACACCTTC. Protein sequence: CASRGTDSGYTF. V and J are TRBV10-2 and TRBJ1-2, with D perhaps matching TRBD1 (5 bases). The V and J ends lost 6 bases and 7 bases respectively, with 12 bases between them. This CDR3 comprises 12 residues. Per the germline V gene, CDR1 is WSHSY and CDR2 is SAAADI.

The chain links TRBV11-1 to TRBJ2-1; 7 positions agree with TRBD1. V was clipped by 5 bases and J by 10 bases; unmatched bases: 14. CDR3 length: 15 residues. The germline V gene encodes CDR1 SGHAT and CDR2 FQDESV (reference sequence). The CDR3 spells CASSPDRVGAREQFF. DNA for the CDR3: TGTGCCAGCAGCCCAGACAGGGTGGGGGCCCGGGAGCAGTTCTTC.

The chain couples TRBV6-1 to TRBJ1-5; D might be TRBD1 (5 bases). The CDR3 covers 13 residues. Between the trimmed V and J ends, which lost 8 bases and 2 bases, there was a span of 10 bases. Germline V gene lookup returns CDR1 MNHNS and CDR2 SASEGT. The CDR3 DNA reads TGTGCCAGCGGGAAAGGGGGCAATCAGCCCCAGCATTTT. This sequence encodes CASGKGGNQPQHF.

This clone was seen a few times. The V call is TRBV4-1, the J call TRBJ2-2, with 10 bases matching TRBD2. Per germline, CDR1 MGHRA and CDR2 YSYEKL. V lost 0 bases, J lost 2 bases, and 6 bases stayed unmatched. CDR3 length equals 18 residues. This CDR3 reads CASSQDIGLAENTGELFF. The CDR3, as DNA: TGCGCCAGCAGCCAAGATATCGGACTAGCGGAAAACACCGGGGAGCTGTTTTTT.

For this clone: The sample holds other DNA sequences that translate to the same CDR3. The chain joins TRBV27 to TRBJ2-6, with a tentative D call TRBD1 (5 bases). The germline V gene has CDR1 MNHEY and CDR2 SMNVEV (reference sequence). The CDR3 runs 18 residues. The ends were cut back, 1 base at V and 0 bases at J, with 13 bases in the middle. CDR3 sequence: CASSLFLGHTSGANVLTF. The CDR3 nucleotides read TGTGCCAGCAGTTTATTTCTGGGGCACACCTCTGGGGCCAACGTCCTGACTTTC.

V gene TRBV11-2 combines with J gene TRBJ2-3; 8 bases align to TRBD2. Looked up from germline, CDR1 is SGHAT and CDR2 is FQNNGV. The ends lost 1 base at V and 2 bases at J; junction bases unmatched: 8. This CDR3 is 17 amino acids long. In DNA form, the CDR3 reads TGTGCCAGCAGCTTAGTGGTCGGGAGGGCCGTCACAGATACGCAGTATTTT. It encodes CASSLVVGRAVTDTQYF.

In its sample, this clone was seen a few times. The J gene is TRBJ2-2, the V gene TRBV4-3; D call uncertain. Trimming stripped 0 bases from V and 5 bases from J, with 13 bases between. Germline-derived CDR1 and CDR2 are LGHNA and YSLEER. The CDR3 extends over 16 amino acids. The CDR3 protein is CASSQEVNYGTGELFF. For the CDR3, the DNA is TGCGCCAGCAGCCAAGAGGTCAACTACGGGACCGGGGAGCTGTTTTTT.

This clone was observed a handful of times. The gene calls are TRBV7-8 and TRBJ1-5, with D unresolved. The CDR3 runs 13 residues. Trimming removed 1 base from V and 9 bases from J, with 10 bases in between. Germline-derived CDR1 and CDR2 are SGHVS and FQNEAQ. CDR3 sequence: CASSLEVQVPQHF. The CDR3 nucleotides read TGTGCCAGCAGCTTAGAGGTCCAGGTGCCCCAGCATTTT.

The chain recombines TRBV4-3 with TRBJ2-5; possibly TRBD2 for D (6 bases). V was pared by 4 bases and J by 5 bases, with 20 bases between. Germline-derived CDR1 and CDR2 are LGHNA and YSLEER. The CDR3 is made up of 16 amino acids. CDR3 amino acids: CASSPGGILARETQYF. DNA for the CDR3: TGCGCCAGCAGCCCCGGAGGGATTCTAGCCAGGGAGACCCAGTACTTC.

This clone was detected only a few times. V and J are TRBV30 and TRBJ2-1; 11 bases fit TRBD2. The CDR3 extends over 17 amino acids. The junction had 16 bases not matched to a gene; V was cut back by 5 bases and J by 7 bases. Germline CDR1 reads GTSNPN; CDR2 reads SVGIG (reference sequence). In DNA form, the CDR3 reads TGTGCCTGGCGACAAAGACTAGCGGGATGGTTCGGTAATGAGCAGTTCTTC. Its translation: CAWRQRLAGWFGNEQFF. Complete variable domain (other parts from reference TRBV30 and TRBJ2-1): SQTIHQWPATLVQPVGSPLSLECTVEGTSNPNLYWYRQAAGRGLQLLFYSVGIGQISSEVPQNLSASRPQDRQFILSSKKLLLSDSGFYLCAWRQRLAGWFGNEQFFGPGTRLTVL.

V gene TRBV5-1 combines with J gene TRBJ2-7; D remains unclear. There are 14 residues in the CDR3. Between the trimmed V and J ends, which lost 0 bases and 4 bases, there was a span of 11 bases. Germline V CDR1 and CDR2: SGHRS, YFSETQ. CDR3 amino acids: CASSLAGVTYEQYF. As DNA, the CDR3 is TGCGCCAGCAGCTTGGCCGGAGTGACTTACGAGCAGTACTTC.

This clone was seen a handful of times. The chain couples TRBV6-1 to TRBJ2-7; TRBD2 is a possible D gene (5 bases). The germline CDR1 and CDR2 sequences are MNHNS and SASEGT. V was pared by 1 base and J by 9 bases, with 22 bases between. The CDR3 spans 16 residues. CDR3 sequence: CASSEVGGWEAPRQYF. The CDR3 DNA sequence: TGTGCCAGCAGTGAAGTCGGCGGGTGGGAAGCACCCCGGCAGTACTTC.

This chain joins TRBV29-1 and TRBJ2-1, with D perhaps TRBD2 (5 bases). V was pared by 4 bases and J by 0 bases, with 10 bases between. The CDR3 spans 14 residues. Germline V gene data show CDR1 as SQVTM and CDR2 as ANQGSEA. CDR3 sequence (DNA): TGCAGCGTTGTTTGGAGGAGCTCCTACAATGAGCAGTTCTTC. This encodes CSVVWRSSYNEQFF.

The CDR3 is CASSPRTGEANEQYF. The DNA of the CDR3 is TGTGCCAGCAGCCCCAGGACAGGGGAGGCTAACGAGCAGTACTTC. The rearrangement links TRBV7-6 to TRBJ2-7; TRBD1 matches at 9 bases. The CDR3 has 15 residues. The germline V gene has CDR1 SGHVS and CDR2 FNYEAQ. The ends lost 5 bases at V and 5 bases at J; junction bases unmatched: 10. Combining the CDR3 with reference TRBV7-6 and TRBJ2-7 gives the whole variable domain GAGVSQSPRYKVTKRGQDVALRCDPISGHVSLYWYRQALGQGPEFLTYFNYEAQQDKSGLPNDRFSAERPEGSISTLTIQRTEQRDSAMYRCASSPRTGEANEQYFGPGTRLTVT.

This rearrangement joins TRBV7-9 to TRBJ2-1; the match to TRBD2 covers 7 bases. CDR3 length: 19 residues. Looked up from germline, CDR1 is SEHNR and CDR2 is FQNEAQ (reference sequence). V lost 0 bases to trimming and J lost 4 bases; unmatched junction nucleotides: 15. In DNA, the CDR3 is TGTGCCAGCAGCTTAGCCCCTAAGGTCGAGACTAGCAGATACAATGAGCAGTTCTTC. This sequence encodes CASSLAPKVETSRYNEQFF.

This clone turned up a few times. The chain is built from TRBV4-2 and TRBJ2-1; TRBD1 is a possible D gene (6 bases). Germline CDR1 and CDR2: LGHNA and YNFKEQ. Between the trimmed V and J ends, which lost 0 bases and 4 bases, there was a span of 10 bases. This CDR3 region has 15 residues. CDR3 nucleotides: TGTGCCAGCAGCCAAGATAGGGGGTATTACAATGAGCAGTTCTTC. Its protein is CASSQDRGYYNEQFF.